Each of the 10 T cell receptor beta chains below was sequenced from the same sample in a study of blood T cells in healthy people across ages. For the second PCR, which ran for about 6 to 11 cycles, a sample-barcoded 5' primer and a J-beta primer mix were used. TCRdb independently ran MiXCR on the 5' RACE reads; one entry per CDR3 protein. The sample records roughly 800,000 distinct CDR3 sequences, 55% to 75% being singletons. What was sequenced was blood. The receptors shown here come from a man aged 30 to 39 in good health.

The chain couples TRBV5-4 to TRBJ1-2, with 8 bases fitting TRBD1. CDR3 length: 15 residues. Germline V gives CDR1 SGHNT, CDR2 YYREEE (reference sequence). J lost 2 bases, V lost 4 bases, and 7 bases had no gene match. CDR3 in DNA: TGTGCCAGCAGCCACGGACAGGGACTAAACTATGGCTACACCTTC. This gives the protein CASSHGQGLNYGYTF.

The rearrangement links TRBV7-2 to TRBJ1-2; no definite D call. Germline V gene sequence: CDR1 SGHTA, CDR2 FQGNSA. CDR3 length: 13 residues. Trimming removed 1 base at V and 6 bases at J, with 9 bases between. The CDR3 is CASSLGLINGYTF. CDR3 nucleotides: TGTGCCAGCAGCTTAGGGCTGATTAATGGCTACACCTTC.

This clonotype was recorded a few times. This rearrangement joins TRBV10-2 to TRBJ2-5; 10 positions agree with TRBD1. Germline CDR1 and CDR2: WSHSY and SAAADI. The CDR3 extends over 13 amino acids. Germline trimming cut 6 bases from V and 5 bases from J; bases unmatched to any gene: 3. The DNA of the CDR3 is TGCGCCAGCAGGACAGGGGGCGGCGAGACCCAGTACTTC. Translated: CASRTGGGETQYF.

The chain is built from TRBV7-2 and TRBJ2-7; TRBD2 aligns across 11 bases. Germline CDR1 SGHTA, CDR2 FQGNSA. This CDR3 has 16 amino acids. With 5 bases clipped from V and 3 bases from J, the junction kept 9 bases outside the gene matches. CDR3 in DNA: TGTGCCAGCAGCATCGCAACCGGGACTAGCGGCTACGAGCAGTACTTC. Encoded protein: CASSIATGTSGYEQYF.

This clonotype came up a few times. This chain uses TRBV29-1 with TRBJ1-2, with a weak D call TRBD1 (5 bases). The CDR3 has 12 residues. The V gene's germline CDR1 is SQVTM and CDR2 ANQGSEA. CDR3 DNA sequence: TGCAGAGCGGGGGGGGACGACTATGGCTACACCTTC. The encoded protein is CRAGGDDYGYTF.

The chain has TRBV29-1 and TRBJ2-6; D call uncertain. V lost 4 bases and J 2 bases, leaving 18 bases between the germline ends. Looked up from germline, CDR1 is SQVTM and CDR2 is ANQGSEA. The CDR3 spans 17 residues. The CDR3 region has the DNA TGCAGCGTTGTACTATCCGGCGGTACTGCTGGGGCCAACGTCCTGACTTTC. This translates into CSVVLSGGTAGANVLTF.

The sample holds many counts of this clonotype. The rearrangement links TRBV29-1 to TRBJ2-7; D is unresolved. CDR3 length equals 12 residues. From germline, CDR1 is SQVTM and CDR2 ANQGSEA. V was trimmed by 1 base and J by 3 bases, leaving 7 bases between them. The CDR3 sequence: CSVEGSSYEQYF. In DNA, the CDR3 is TGCAGCGTTGAAGGTTCCAGCTACGAGCAGTACTTC.

In this sample, this clonotype turned up a few times. This sequence joins TRBV20-1 and TRBJ2-7; D possibly matches TRBD1 or TRBD2 (5 bases each). Germline values: CDR1 DFQATT, CDR2 SNEGSKA (reference sequence). The CDR3 runs to 11 residues. Trimming removed 2 bases at V and 7 bases at J, with 9 bases between. The CDR3 DNA sequence: TGCAGTGCTAGAATCGGGGCGGAGCAGTACTTC. It yields the protein CSARIGAEQYF.

With respect to this clonotype: The junction shows a germline mismatch at one end, possibly a read error. The chain combines TRBV29-1 with TRBJ2-3; D is uncertain. From germline, CDR1 is SQVTM and CDR2 ANQGSEA. The CDR3 spans 10 residues. CDR3 residues: CNVAEVRQYF. DNA of the CDR3: TGCAACGTTGCTGAGGTTAGGCAGTATTTT.

The chain links TRBV20-1 to TRBJ2-7; D is possibly TRBD2 (7 bases). CDR3 length: 13 residues. The V end lost 7 bases, the J end lost 5 bases, and 18 bases lay between the germline ends. CDR1 and CDR2 from the germline V gene are DFQATT and SNEGSKA (reference sequence). The CDR3 bases are TGCAGTGTTAGGGGATGGGGGGGCGACGAGCAGTACTTC. This codes for CSVRGWGGDEQYF.